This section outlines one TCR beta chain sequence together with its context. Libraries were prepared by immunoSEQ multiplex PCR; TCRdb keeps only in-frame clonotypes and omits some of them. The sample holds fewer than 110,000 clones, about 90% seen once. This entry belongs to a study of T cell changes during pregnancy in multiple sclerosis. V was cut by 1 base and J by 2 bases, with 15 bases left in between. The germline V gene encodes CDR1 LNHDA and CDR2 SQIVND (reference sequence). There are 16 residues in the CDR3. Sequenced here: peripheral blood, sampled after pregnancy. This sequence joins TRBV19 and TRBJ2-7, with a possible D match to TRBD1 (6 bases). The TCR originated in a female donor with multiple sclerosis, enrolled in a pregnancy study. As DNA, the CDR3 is TGTGCCAGTAGTATAGGTGGGACAATTCCCACCTACGAGCAGTACTTC. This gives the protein CASSIGGTIPTYEQYF.